The clone carrying this T cell receptor (beta chain) was observed many times. Its cognate antigen is unknown. The entry originates in a study of T cells in Graves' hyperthyroidism and ophthalmopathy. Study-level points and caveats: Blood samples included most of the expanded thyroid clonotypes exceeding 0.001. Ophthalmopathy and stable hyperthyroidism were separated by a 13 V-J model.

Template material for amplifying TCR beta CDR3 regions consisted of RNA transcripts. The TCR CDR3 was amplified in a first-round RT-PCR using the HTBI primer set. A single record per CDR3 protein comes from TCRdb applying MiXCR to the multiplex PCR reads. The sample lists approximately 590,000 distinct CDR3 sequences, 15% to 19% occurring once. Germline V CDR1 and CDR2: SGHTA, FQGNSA. V was pared by 2 bases and J by 9 bases, with 19 bases of the junction left unmatched. The CDR3 runs to 20 residues. Thyroid ultrasound and orbital computed tomography, with clinical symptoms and serum thyroxine and TRAb, informed diagnoses.

The V gene is TRBV7-2, the J gene TRBJ2-1; TRBD2 matches 13 bases. The receptor comes from a woman under 40 with Graves' hyperthyroidism. The sample was blood. The CDR3: CASSLRGFKGLAGERGEQFF. The CDR3 DNA reads as TGTGCCAGCAGCTTAAGGGGGTTTAAAGGACTAGCGGGAGAGAGAGGTGAGCAGTTCTTC.